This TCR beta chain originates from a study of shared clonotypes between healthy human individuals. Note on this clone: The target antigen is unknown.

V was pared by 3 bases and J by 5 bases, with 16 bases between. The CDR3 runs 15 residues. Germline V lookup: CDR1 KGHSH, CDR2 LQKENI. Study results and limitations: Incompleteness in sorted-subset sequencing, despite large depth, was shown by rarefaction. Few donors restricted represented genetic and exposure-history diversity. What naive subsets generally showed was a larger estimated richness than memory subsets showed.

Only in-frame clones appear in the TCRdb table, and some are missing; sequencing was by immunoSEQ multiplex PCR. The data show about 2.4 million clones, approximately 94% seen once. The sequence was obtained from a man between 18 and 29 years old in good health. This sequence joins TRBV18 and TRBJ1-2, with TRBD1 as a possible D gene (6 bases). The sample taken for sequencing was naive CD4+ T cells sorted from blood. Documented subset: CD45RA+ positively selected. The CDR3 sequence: CASSPSRGAEYGYTF. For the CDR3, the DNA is TGTGCCAGCTCACCCTCACGGGGGGCGGAATATGGCTACACCTTC.